This TCR beta chain derives from a study of shared T cell receptors in the human thymus. Here immunoSEQ multiplex PCR was the method, and the copy in TCRdb shows in-frame clones only, minus some. The sample carries around 730,000 clones, 70% to 90% recorded once. Germline V gives CDR1 SNHLY, CDR2 FYNNEI. The CDR3 covers 15 residues. Trimming at V came to 6 bases and at J to 2 bases, leaving 7 bases not matched to a gene. The same data also contributed to another study, on human thymus T cells. From that paper: V and J genes seemed to be used with bias in thymic and blood repertoires.

This receptor was obtained from a girl under two years old with a congenital heart defect. Sequenced sample: thymocytes. The chain carries TRBV2 and TRBJ1-2; 9 positions agree with TRBD1. This CDR3 is CASSGRTGENYGYTF. The CDR3 DNA sequence: TGTGCCAGCAGCGGACGGACAGGGGAGAACTATGGCTACACCTTC.